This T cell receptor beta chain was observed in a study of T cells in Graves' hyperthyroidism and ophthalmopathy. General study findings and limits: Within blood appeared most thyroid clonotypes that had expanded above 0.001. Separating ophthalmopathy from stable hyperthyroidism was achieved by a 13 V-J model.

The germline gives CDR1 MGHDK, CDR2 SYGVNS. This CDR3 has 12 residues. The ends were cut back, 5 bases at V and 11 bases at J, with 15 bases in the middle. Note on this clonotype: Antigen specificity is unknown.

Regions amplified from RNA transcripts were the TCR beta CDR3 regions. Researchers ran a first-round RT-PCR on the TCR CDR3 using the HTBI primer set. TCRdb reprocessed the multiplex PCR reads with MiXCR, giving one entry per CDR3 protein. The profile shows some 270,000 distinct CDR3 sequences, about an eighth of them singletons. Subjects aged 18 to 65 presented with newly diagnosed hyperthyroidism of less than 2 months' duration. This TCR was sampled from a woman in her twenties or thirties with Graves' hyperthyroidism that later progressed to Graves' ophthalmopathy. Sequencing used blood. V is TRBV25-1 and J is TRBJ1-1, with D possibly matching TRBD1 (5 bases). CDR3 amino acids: CASSRTTEPAFF. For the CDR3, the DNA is TGTGCCAGCAGTCGTACGACAGAACCCGCTTTCTTT.